This T cell receptor (beta chain) was found in a study of CD8+ T cells in alopecia areata. RNA extraction was followed by reverse transcription into cDNA, which acted as the sequencing template. Assay: immunoSEQ multiplex PCR; the TCRdb copy retains only in-frame clones and omits some. This sample carries about 270,000 clones, none of them present only once. This clone was picked up a small number of times. The genes are named according to mouse. From the germline J gene comes the end of the CDR3, since the read stops 4 residues before it. Germline V gene lookup returns CDR1 NNHDY and CDR2 SYVADS. V gave up 4 bases and J gave up 3 bases; unmatched junction bases: 3. The CDR3 is 15 amino acids. Pooled cutaneous lymph node cells were sorted using CD4, CD8alpha, NKG2D, NKG2ACE and other markers.

The TCR sequence derives from a C3H/HeJ mouse with alopecia areata. The mouse strain carries the MHC haplotype H2-k. The specimen was CD4+ T cells sorted from a lymph node. The J gene is TRBJ2-2, the V gene TRBV13-3; 10 bases agree with TRBD1. CDR3 region: CASSPGTGDTGQLYF. Incomplete CDR3 DNA: TGTGCCAGCAGTCCCGGGACAGGGGACACCGGG.